The TCR beta chain described here comes from a study of a mutant IDH1 vaccine in newly diagnosed glioma. Time point specified: week 35, safety follow-up. All doses held 300 ug of mutant IDH1 20-mer peptide, with topical imiquimod. With respect to this clone: What it recognizes is unknown.

The CDR3 length is 15 residues. After removal of 3 bases from V and 2 bases from J, the junction contained 4 bases not matched to a gene. The germline CDR1 and CDR2 sequences are SEHNR and FQNEAQ (reference sequence). Here immunoSEQ multiplex PCR was the method, and the copy in TCRdb shows in-frame clones only, minus some. The top ten clones hold roughly 5% of a sample with some 47,000 clones, approximately 81% of them seen once. Specimen: PBMCs, collected from a glioma patient whose treatment included an IDH1 peptide vaccine. This chain uses TRBV7-9 with TRBJ2-7; 10 positions agree with TRBD1. This clonotype was sampled from a woman aged 40 to 50 with glioma. Some clones in this sample may be carry-over from other donors' samples. CDR3 region: CASSFRQGATYEQYF. The CDR3 region has the DNA TGTGCCAGCAGCTTTCGACAGGGGGCAACCTACGAGCAGTACTTC.